The T cell receptor beta chain under discussion was sequenced for a study of T-cell reconstitution after alpha-beta-depleted transplantation in children. Study observations and caveats: About two months after transplant, alpha-beta T cells reportedly came from several hundred expanded graft clones. T-cell counts and diversity were attributed mostly to newly produced T cells one year after transplant. Day-60 TCRbeta diversity that was high in some patients was derived from surviving recipient T cells and thymic progenitors.

Library preparation (for TCRbeta) was performed with unique molecular identifiers. From the PCR reads, TCRdb called clonotypes with MiXCR, one entry per CDR3 protein. The sample yields about 97,000 distinct CDR3 sequences, less than 6% seen once. Unmatched junction bases numbered 14, after V lost 7 bases and J lost 0 bases. The CDR3 runs 20 residues. This clonotype occurred many times. Its cognate antigen is unknown. This specimen was PBMCs, mostly from graft donor cells, taken 60 days after TCRalphabeta/CD19-depleted stem cell transplant. The chain has TRBV12-3 or TRBV12-4 and TRBJ2-3, with 15 bases lining up with TRBD2. The sequence came from a female patient between 2 and 15 years old who had a stem cell transplant for Fanconi anemia, so the T cells may come from the graft donor. This chain's CDR3 is CASTPMLYGTSGGSTDTQYF. The CDR3 DNA is TGTGCCAGCACCCCTATGCTGTACGGGACTAGCGGGGGGAGCACAGATACGCAGTATTTT.